The 28 T cell receptor beta chains in this list originate from one sample, sequenced in a study of chemoradiotherapy in HPV16-positive cancers (dated by TCRdb to between 2021 and 2022). The library relied on the immunoSEQ multiplex PCR assay. Not all clones reach the TCRdb copy of this immuneACCESS table, which keeps in-frame sequences only. Checked studies attribute under half of the gap to unresolved V genes and leave the rest unexplained. Present in this sample are about 9,000 clones, roughly 91% of which were seen just once. About 3.3% of the sample comes from the top ten. The specimen was blood, collected from a patient who underwent chemoradiotherapy. These receptor sequences come from a human donor with HPV-associated anogenital cancer.

This chain joins TRBV10-2 and TRBJ1-1; the D gene is possibly TRBD1 (6 bases). Looked up from germline, CDR1 is WSHSY and CDR2 is SAAADI. CDR3 length: 15 amino acids. V was pared by 5 bases and J by 4 bases, with 17 bases between. The CDR3 DNA reads TGCGCCAGCAGTCTGGGGGGGACATTGGGCACTGAAGCTTTCTTT. Its protein product is CASSLGGTLGTEAFF.

The chain joins TRBV2 to TRBJ2-5; 12 bases are a match to TRBD2. This CDR3 has 16 residues. V gave up 2 bases and J gave up 1 base; unmatched junction bases: 2. The germline V gene has CDR1 SNHLY and CDR2 FYNNEI. The CDR3 nucleotides are TGTGCCAGCAGTGAACAGGGACTAGCGGGCCAAGAGACCCAGTACTTC. It codes for CASSEQGLAGQETQYF.

V is TRBV28 and J is TRBJ2-5; 9 bases are shared with TRBD1. After removal of 5 bases from V and 7 bases from J, the junction contained 11 bases not matched to a gene. The germline V gene has CDR1 MDHEN and CDR2 SYDVKM. CDR3 length: 15 amino acids. DNA for the CDR3: TGTGCCAGCAGTCCCAGGAACAGGGGGCAGGGGACCCAGTACTTC. Protein product: CASSPRNRGQGTQYF.

The rearrangement joins TRBV2 to TRBJ2-2; the D gene is possibly TRBD2 (5 bases). The CDR3 covers 14 residues. Per the germline V gene, CDR1 is SNHLY and CDR2 is FYNNEI. V gave up 6 bases and J gave up 3 bases, with 11 bases separating them. CDR3 bases: TGTGCCAGCAGAGGAGGCCTGGACACCGGGGAGCTGTTTTTT. It translates to CASRGGLDTGELFF.

The chain uses TRBV30 and TRBJ2-7; 8 nucleotides agree with TRBD1. Germline assignment: CDR1 GTSNPN and CDR2 SVGIG (reference sequence). This CDR3 has 15 residues. After removal of 2 bases from V and 5 bases from J, the junction contained 11 bases not matched to a gene. The CDR3 DNA reads as TGTGCCTGGAGTCGGGCAGGGGGCGCGTTCGACGAGCAGTACTTC. It encodes CAWSRAGGAFDEQYF.

In nucleotides, the CDR3 is TGCGCCAGCAGCTTGACAGCTAACTATGGCTACACCTTC. Protein product: CASSLTANYGYTF. J is TRBJ1-2 and V is TRBV5-1; D is undetermined. This CDR3 has 13 amino acids. V lost 1 base and J 0 bases, leaving 4 bases between the germline ends. Germline V gives CDR1 SGHRS, CDR2 YFSETQ. Full variable domain (rest looked up from reference TRBV5-1 and TRBJ1-2): KAGVTQTPRYLIKTRGQQVTLSCSPISGHRSVSWYQQTPGQGLQFLFEYFSETQRNKGNFPGRFSGRQFSNSRSEMNVSTLELGDSALYLCASSLTANYGYTFGSGTRLTVV.

The chain employs TRBV30 and TRBJ2-7, with 7 nucleotides matching TRBD1. Germline V gives CDR1 GTSNPN, CDR2 SVGIG (reference sequence). The length of the CDR3 is 11 residues. J was trimmed by 4 bases and V by 5 bases; bases with no gene match: 2. The CDR3 is CAWGQEYEQYF. CDR3 sequence (DNA): TGTGCCTGGGGACAGGAGTACGAGCAGTACTTC.

The V call is TRBV29-1, the J call TRBJ2-1, with 7 positions matching TRBD1. The CDR3 runs to 19 residues. Looked up from germline, CDR1 is SQVTM and CDR2 is ANQGSEA. V lost 0 bases and J lost 6; bases outside the gene matches: 20. CDR3 in amino acids: CSVEDGVGTASRIGNEQFF. The CDR3 coding sequence is TGCAGCGTTGAAGATGGGGTTGGGACAGCCTCTCGGATAGGCAATGAGCAGTTCTTC.

V usage is TRBV28 and J usage is TRBJ2-3; 7 nucleotides match TRBD1. CDR3 length equals 14 residues. The V gene end was trimmed by 3 bases and the J gene end by 4 bases; junction bases not matched to a gene: 4. Germline CDR1 is MDHEN and CDR2 is SYDVKM. CDR3 nucleotides: TGTGCCAGCAGTTTGCCCCAGGGGGCAGATACGCAGTATTTT. It specifies CASSLPQGADTQYF.

The gene calls are TRBV28 and TRBJ2-1; 11 bases fit TRBD2. From germline, CDR1 is MDHEN and CDR2 SYDVKM. V lost 8 bases, J lost 7 bases, and 10 bases stayed unmatched. The CDR3 covers 15 residues. CDR3 sequence (DNA): TGTGCCAGCTCTGCTAGCGGGGGGTACAATAATGAGCAGTTCTTC. It encodes CASSASGGYNNEQFF.

The CDR3 nucleotides are TGTGCCATCAGCTTCCAGGGGGCGGGTCAGCCCCAGCATTTT. It translates to CAISFQGAGQPQHF. This sequence joins TRBV10-3 and TRBJ1-5; TRBD1 matches at 8 bases. The CDR3 extends over 14 amino acids. The J segment lost 6 bases and the V segment lost 6 bases, leaving 7 bases of the junction unmatched. CDR1 ENHRY and CDR2 SYGVKD come from the germline V gene.

The genes are TRBV5-8 and TRBJ2-1; TRBD1 aligns across 8 bases. The CDR3 loop spans 15 amino acids. Trimming took 5 bases from V and 1 from J; bases not matched to a gene: 5. CDR1 and CDR2 (germline): SGHTS, YDEGEE. CDR3 residues: CASRADRASYNEQFF. The CDR3, as DNA: TGTGCCAGCAGGGCGGACAGGGCGTCCTACAATGAGCAGTTCTTC.

V and J are TRBV2 and TRBJ2-2; a weak D match, TRBD1 (6 bases). The germline V and J ends were trimmed by 6 bases and 6 bases, with 11 bases remaining between them. CDR3 size: 13 residues. Germline-derived CDR1 and CDR2 are SNHLY and FYNNEI. The CDR3 here is CASREQGAGELFF. The CDR3 bases are TGTGCCAGCAGGGAACAGGGTGCCGGGGAGCTGTTTTTT.

The rearrangement links TRBV7-2 to TRBJ1-5; D possibly corresponds to TRBD1 (6 bases). CDR3 length equals 14 residues. Germline V gives CDR1 SGHTA, CDR2 FQGNSA. Trimming removed 5 bases from V and 2 bases from J, with 10 bases in between. In DNA form, the CDR3 reads TGTGCCAGCAGCCCACAGGGACGCAATCAGCCCCAGCATTTT. Translated: CASSPQGRNQPQHF.

This chain uses TRBV12-2 with TRBJ2-3; whether TRBD2, the table's D call, matches the DNA was not checked. TRBV12-2 is recorded as a pseudogene. This CDR3 region has 15 residues. CDR3 sequence reads: CASRRTEGGTDTQYF. The CDR3 DNA sequence: TGTGCAAGTCGGCGTACAGAGGGAGGCACAGATACGCAGTATTTT.

The chain carries TRBV10-3 and TRBJ2-7; maybe TRBD2 (5 bases). The CDR3 has 16 residues. The ends were cut back, 10 bases at V and 0 bases at J, with 22 bases in the middle. Germline loops: CDR1 ENHRY, CDR2 SYGVKD. The CDR3 loop is CATSVRGPNSSYEQYF. In DNA, the CDR3 is TGTGCCACCTCCGTTCGGGGTCCGAACAGCTCCTACGAGCAGTACTTC.

The count of this clone is one. This chain joins TRBV30 and TRBJ2-7; D is unresolved. V lost 3 bases, J lost 3 bases, and 15 bases lay in between. Per germline, CDR1 GTSNPN and CDR2 SVGIG (reference sequence). This CDR3 is built from 14 residues. The CDR3, as DNA: TGTGCCTGGAGGTCCCGAGACCGAGGCTACGAGCAGTACTTC. Its translation is CAWRSRDRGYEQYF.

The rearrangement uses TRBV10-1 and TRBJ2-7, with TRBD1 matching 9 bases. Germline loops: CDR1 WNHNN, CDR2 SYGVQD (reference sequence). There are 14 residues in the CDR3. Losses at the gene ends were 0 bases for V and 7 bases for J; bases not matched to a gene: 4. This chain's CDR3 is CASSESGTGKEQYF. CDR3 coding DNA: TGCGCCAGCAGTGAGTCGGGGACAGGGAAGGAGCAGTACTTC.

The chain links TRBV4-2 to TRBJ2-1, with 10 bases aligning to TRBD2. CDR1 and CDR2 (germline): LGHNA, YNFKEQ. Trimming removed 1 base from V and 8 bases from J; junction bases left unmatched: 5. CDR3 length: 15 residues. The chain's CDR3 is CASSQVAGGVDEQFF. In nucleotides, the CDR3 is TGTGCCAGCAGCCAAGTAGCGGGGGGCGTCGATGAGCAGTTCTTC.

V and J are TRBV5-1 and TRBJ2-5; TRBD2 is a possible D gene (6 bases). This CDR3 comprises 15 residues. Between the trimmed V and J ends, which lost 7 bases and 1 base, there was a span of 17 bases. Germline CDR1 reads SGHRS; CDR2 reads YFSETQ. As DNA, the CDR3 is TGCGCCAGCTTGCTTGGGGGGTCCCCCCAAGAGACCCAGTACTTC. This translates into CASLLGGSPQETQYF.

This chain connects TRBV6-4 to TRBJ2-7; no definite D call. This CDR3 is 10 amino acids long. The V gene lost 2 bases and the J gene lost 6 bases, with 2 bases spanning the gap. The germline CDR1 and CDR2 sequences are MRHNA and SNTAGT. CDR3: CASSDPEQYF. DNA of the CDR3: TGTGCCAGCAGTGACCCCGAGCAGTACTTC.

This chain links TRBV15 with TRBJ1-5, with unresolved D. The CDR3 has 16 amino acids. The V and J ends lost 0 bases and 7 bases respectively, with 16 bases between them. Germline assignment: CDR1 LNHNV and CDR2 YYDKDF (reference sequence). The CDR3 spells CATSREYGSSIQPQHF. The DNA for the CDR3 is TGTGCCACCAGCAGAGAATACGGGTCCTCGATCCAGCCCCAGCATTTT.

The chain couples TRBV5-1 to TRBJ2-5, with 11 bases that match TRBD2. V was clipped by 0 bases and J by 6 bases; unmatched bases: 7. Per the germline V gene, CDR1 is SGHRS and CDR2 is YFSETQ. The CDR3 covers 16 residues. The CDR3 sequence is CASSLAGSGGAKTQYF. For the CDR3, the DNA is TGCGCCAGCAGCTTGGCCGGTAGCGGGGGGGCAAAGACCCAGTACTTC. Complete variable domain (other parts from reference TRBV5-1 and TRBJ2-5): KAGVTQTPRYLIKTRGQQVTLSCSPISGHRSVSWYQQTPGQGLQFLFEYFSETQRNKGNFPGRFSGRQFSNSRSEMNVSTLELGDSALYLCASSLAGSGGAKTQYFGPGTRLLVL.

The V gene is TRBV4-1, the J gene TRBJ2-7; 10 nucleotides match TRBD2. The germline gives CDR1 MGHRA, CDR2 YSYEKL. This CDR3 spans 15 amino acids. V lost 1 base, J lost 4 bases, and 4 bases stayed unmatched. CDR3 sequence (DNA): TGCGCCAGCAGCCAAGGGCTAGCGGGAGTATACGAGCAGTACTTC. This sequence encodes CASSQGLAGVYEQYF.

The CDR3 bases are TGCAGTTCCAGGGGGGTGGATGAAAAACTGTTTTTT. Encoded protein: CSSRGVDEKLFF. J is TRBJ1-4 and V is TRBV29-1, with TRBD1 matching 7 bases. CDR3 length: 12 residues. The germline V gene encodes CDR1 SQVTM and CDR2 ANQGSEA.

This chain connects TRBV5-4 to TRBJ1-1; weak D call: TRBD1 (6 bases). The CDR3 is made up of 17 amino acids. CDR1 is SGHNT and CDR2 is YYREEE in the germline V gene (reference sequence). Trimming stripped 3 bases from V and 1 base from J, with 19 bases between. This CDR3 reads CASSSDHLRDKNTEAFF. CDR3 DNA sequence: TGTGCCAGCAGCTCCGACCATCTCCGGGACAAGAACACTGAAGCTTTCTTT. The full variable domain, its missing parts supplied by reference TRBV5-4 and TRBJ1-1, is ETGVTQSPTHLIKTRGQQVTLRCSSQSGHNTVSWYQQALGQGPQFIFQYYREEENGRGNFPPRFSGLQFPNYSSELNVNALELDDSALYLCASSSDHLRDKNTEAFFGQGTRLTVV.

This chain links TRBV19 with TRBJ2-3; no clear D gene. Germline CDR1 and CDR2: LNHDA and SQIVND (reference sequence). The germline V and J ends were trimmed by 2 bases and 2 bases, with 8 bases remaining between them. The CDR3 is 14 amino acids. The CDR3 DNA is TGTGCCAGTAGTATAAGCACGGACACAGATACGCAGTATTTT. Residues: CASSISTDTDTQYF.

The J gene is TRBJ2-5, the V gene TRBV28; 7 bases match TRBD1. Germline CDR1 MDHEN, CDR2 SYDVKM. The CDR3 has 12 residues. V shed 3 bases and J 7 bases; nucleotides not matched to a gene: 2. Here the CDR3 DNA reads TGTGCCAGCAGTTTTCCAGGGGGGACCCAGTACTTC. Translating gives CASSFPGGTQYF.